This note documents a single T cell receptor beta chain sequence. The sample belongs to a study of T cell responses to AZD1222 COVID-19 vaccine. The assay was immunoSEQ multiplex PCR, and TCRdb's table has in-frame clones only and misses some. The sample has fewer than 200,000 clones, around nine tenths seen once. Germline V gives CDR1 SGHAT, CDR2 FQNNGV. V lost 4 bases to trimming and J lost 4 bases, with 11 bases between them. The CDR3 extends over 14 amino acids. Sequences were derived from peripheral blood, sampled on day 0 of AZD1222 vaccination. V is TRBV11-2 and J is TRBJ1-5; D is unclear. The source of this sequence is an adult in good health. DNA for the CDR3: TGTGCCAGCAGCTCACAGACGGGTAATCAGCCCCAGCATTTT. As protein: CASSSQTGNQPQHF.